These T cell receptor beta chains were read from a single sample in a study of CD8 T cells in ankylosing spondylitis. TCRdb re-called the 5' RACE reads through MiXCR, storing one row per CDR3 protein. The table shows some 300,000 distinct CDR3 sequences, with roughly 20% occurring only once. The sequencing input was blood, either unsorted or a sorted T cell fraction (not recorded which). Every receptor here comes from a female donor with ankylosing spondylitis or in good health (not recorded which). The CDR3 runs from the conserved cysteine through the conserved F or W. Fields, in order: J gene, V gene, clone size, D gene, CDR3 DNA, CDR3 protein. A D gene is named only where the DNA matches it firmly. Rows may omit the clone size; those that give it use once, few, many or a size class.

>TRBJ2-5|TRBV11-2|.|TRBD2
TGTGCCAGCAGCCACGATAGCGGGAGCCACGGGGGAGACACCCAGTACTTC
CASSHDSGSHGGDTQYF
>TRBJ2-1|TRBV18|.|TRBD1
TGTGCCAGCTCACTGTCCCGGGACAGGGGCGAAAACAATGAGCAGTTCTTC
CASSLSRDRGENNEQFF
>TRBJ2-1|TRBV11-2|once|TRBD1
TGTGCCAGCAGCACTCGACAGGGGCCTAATGAGCAGTTCTTC
CASSTRQGPNEQFF
>TRBJ2-5|TRBV20-1|few|.
TGCAGTGCTCCGTTCCCGGGACCAGAGACCCAGTACTTC
CSAPFPGPETQYF
>TRBJ1-1|TRBV9|.|.
TGTGCCAGCAGCGTAGAGGTGCAGAACACTGAAGCTTTCTTT
CASSVEVQNTEAFF
>TRBJ2-1|TRBV7-3|few|.
TGTGCCAGCAGCTCCCGAGGGTTGGGGAATCACAATGAGCAGTTCTTC
CASSSRGLGNHNEQFF
>TRBJ2-6|TRBV12-3/TRBV12-4|.|.
TGTGCCAGCAGCGCACAGGGTTCTGGGGCCAACGTCCTGACTTTC
CASSAQGSGANVLTF
>TRBJ2-2|TRBV19|.|TRBD1
TGTGCCAGTAGTATCCTCCTGCCCGGGACAGGGGCCACCGGGGAGCTGTTTTTT
CASSILLPGTGATGELFF
>TRBJ1-1|TRBV19|.|.
TGTGCCAGTAGTATAGTAGCTCAAGTTTCGGAAGCTTTCTTT
CASSIVAQVSEAFF
>TRBJ2-4|TRBV20-1|few|.
TGCAGTGCTGTAGTTGGGCTGCTAGCCAAAAACATTCAGTACTTC
CSAVVGLLAKNIQYF
>TRBJ2-7|TRBV4-2|many|.
TGTGCCAGCAGCCAAGCGATCGGCGCCTACGAGCAGTACTTC
CASSQAIGAYEQYF
>TRBJ2-7|TRBV6-2/TRBV6-3|few|TRBD2
TGTGCCAGCAAATCAGGGACTAGCGGGTCCACGTACGAGCAGTACTTC
CASKSGTSGSTYEQYF
>TRBJ1-2|TRBV6-1|many|TRBD1
TGTGCCAGCAGTACCGGGACAGGGGTAAATGGCTACACCTTC
CASSTGTGVNGYTF
>TRBJ1-5|TRBV2|.|.
TGTGCCAGCAGTGCCACCCGGGGAAGTCAGCCCCAGCATTTT
CASSATRGSQPQHF
>TRBJ2-1|TRBV20-1|.|.
TGCAGTGCTATGTCCCCTAAACAGACTAATGAGCAGTTCTTC
CSAMSPKQTNEQFF
>TRBJ2-1|TRBV18|.|.
TGTGCCAGCTCACTTGAGGGCAGGGGTGAGCAGTTCTTC
CASSLEGRGEQFF
>TRBJ2-4|TRBV18|.|.
TGTGCCAGCTCATCCGCGGGACAGGCCAAAAACATTCAGTACTTC
CASSSAGQAKNIQYF
>TRBJ2-7|TRBV20-1|few|.
TGCAGTGCTAGGGGCGGTAGAGCCAACGAGCAGTACTTC
CSARGGRANEQYF
>TRBJ2-1|TRBV20-1|.|TRBD2
TGCAGTGCTAGAGATTACAGCGGGAGAAACAATGAGCAGTTCTTC
CSARDYSGRNNEQFF
>TRBJ2-1|TRBV10-1|.|TRBD2
TGCGCCAGCAGTGAGTCCCTAGCGGGAGGGAGGAACAATGAGCAGTTCTTC
CASSESLAGGRNNEQFF
>TRBJ2-1|TRBV29-1|few|.
TGCAGCGTTAGACAGGACTCCTACAATGAGCAGTTCTTC
CSVRQDSYNEQFF
>TRBJ2-1|TRBV11-1|.|.
TGTGCCAGCAGCCCGGGGGGGGGACAGGGACTTAAGAGCTCCTACAATGAGCAGTTCTTC
CASSPGGGQGLKSSYNEQFF
>TRBJ2-7|TRBV6-5|few|.
TGTGCCAGCAGTTCCCCGGGACAACCCTACGAGCAGTACTTC
CASSSPGQPYEQYF
>TRBJ2-6|TRBV12-3/TRBV12-4|.|.
TGTGCCAGCAGTCCCCGGGCAGGGACATCTGGGGCCAACGTCCTGACTTTC
CASSPRAGTSGANVLTF
>TRBJ2-1|TRBV6-1|.|.
TGTGCCAGCAGCCCCTCCGGGAGACCCCATGAGCAGTTCTTC
CASSPSGRPHEQFF
>TRBJ1-2|TRBV27|few|.
TGTGCCAGCAGTTCCCAAATGGGGAGGTATGGCTACACCTTC
CASSSQMGRYGYTF
>TRBJ1-2|TRBV10-3|many|.
TGTGCCATCAGTGCCGGGACACCGAACTATGGCTACACCTTC
CAISAGTPNYGYTF
>TRBJ2-3|TRBV11-1|few|TRBD2
TGTGCCAGCAGCTGGAATAGCGGGAGGGGAACAGATACGCAGTATTTT
CASSWNSGRGTDTQYF
>TRBJ2-5|TRBV6-1|few|TRBD2
TGTGCCAGCAGCCCTAGCGGGTACCAAGAGACCCAGTACTTC
CASSPSGYQETQYF
>TRBJ1-1|TRBV19|few|.
TGTGCCAGTAGTATCGGGGGCGTACGGGTCGGACTGAACACTGAAGCTTTCTTT
CASSIGGVRVGLNTEAFF
>TRBJ2-1|TRBV7-9|.|.
TGTGCCAGCAACGTTGACGGGTCCTACAATGAGCAGTTCTTC
CASNVDGSYNEQFF
>TRBJ2-1|TRBV6-2/TRBV6-3|.|.
TGTGCCAGCAGTTACTCGGGTAGCAGGAAAAATGAGCAGTTCTTC
CASSYSGSRKNEQFF
>TRBJ2-3|TRBV5-1|.|.
TGCGCCAGCAGCTTGGCGGTGGGAGAGGCGCCAGATACGCAGTATTTT
CASSLAVGEAPDTQYF
>TRBJ2-7|TRBV20-1|.|TRBD2
TGCAGTATTATGTCGGGGCTAGCGGATTACGAGCAGTACTTC
CSIMSGLADYEQYF
>TRBJ2-3|TRBV9|few|.
TGTGCCAGCAGCGTAGGAGTCAACGGGGATACGCAGTATTTT
CASSVGVNGDTQYF
>TRBJ1-2|TRBV29-1|many|.
TGCAGCGTTGACCCCTCGGGGAGCTCTGGCTACACCTTC
CSVDPSGSSGYTF
>TRBJ1-3|TRBV12-3/TRBV12-4|.|TRBD1
TGTGCCAGCAGGCTAGGACAGGGAGGACACACCATATATTTT
CASRLGQGGHTIYF
>TRBJ2-7|TRBV6-2/TRBV6-3|.|.
TGTGCCACCCAGAAGTGGGAAACCTACGAGCAGTACTTC
CATQKWETYEQYF
>TRBJ2-1|TRBV29-1|.|TRBD2
TGCAGCGTTGATGACGGGAGGGCGTTTGAGCAGTTCTTC
CSVDDGRAFEQFF
>TRBJ2-1|TRBV5-1|.|TRBD1
TGCGCCAGCAGCTTAGGGACAGTCAATGAGCAGTTCTTC
CASSLGTVNEQFF
>TRBJ2-7|TRBV20-1|few|.
TGCAGTGCTAGAGCTCTCCAGGGAGCCTACGAGCAGTACTTC
CSARALQGAYEQYF
>TRBJ2-4|TRBV10-3|many|TRBD1
TGTGCCATCAGTGAGTTTGACAGGGGAAACATTCAGTACTTC
CAISEFDRGNIQYF
>TRBJ2-1|TRBV24-1|.|TRBD2
TGTGCCACCAGTAGTGCCATGGGACTAGCGGGAGGTAATGAGCAGTTCTTC
CATSSAMGLAGGNEQFF